The T cell receptor (beta chain) under discussion was sequenced for a study of graft-versus-host responses after intestinal transplantation (dated by TCRdb to 2020 to 2023). Turning to the overall study: Recipients received multivisceral, liver-intestinal, or isolated intestinal transplants. Every recipient was given anti-thymocyte globulin induction, followed by 2 to 3 years of maintenance tacrolimus and steroids. After intestinal transplantation, graft-versus-host and host-versus-graft alloreactive T cell clones in the graft, circulation and bone marrow were tracked using bulk TCR-beta CDR3 sequencing. Alloreactive clones were identified by sequencing pre-transplant mixed lymphocyte reaction products and comparing them with unstimulated pre-transplant donor and recipient T cells. Of the roughly 23 intestinal transplant recipients enrolled in the cohort, one of whom was a retransplant, 3 patients without pretransplant specimens were excluded. A peak of at least 4% donor T cells among recipient peripheral blood mononuclear cells was the definition used for donor T cell macrochimerism. Rather than going through the commercial service, samples from three later patients were sequenced in-house on an Illumina MiSeq and processed with MiXCR.

In the first month after transplant, blood samples were collected up to 4 times, and after that at least monthly when available. Library creation used the immunoSEQ multiplex PCR assay. For most patients, genomic DNA was subjected to high-throughput TCR-beta CDR3 sequencing by Adaptive Biotechnologies. On the authors' methods: Adaptive's ImmunoSEQ software supplied the TCR sequencing data for roughly 17 patients, while MiXCR and VDJtools were used to process three other patients. CDR3 nucleotide sequences shared between donor and recipient were removed because the origin of such sequences could not be assigned. To count as alloreactive, a clone needed at least 2-fold expansion over unstimulated cells and a minimum CFSE-low frequency of 0.002% (template counts) or 0.001% (read counts). Mappable clones were those detected in sequenced pre-transplant spleen, lymph node, or MLR CFSE-low populations of the donor or recipient. The cumulative frequency of alloreactive clones was calculated as a percentage of all sequences, weighted by copy number. Not all clones reach the TCRdb copy of this immuneACCESS table, which keeps in-frame sequences only. Checked studies attribute under half of the gap to unresolved V genes and leave the rest unexplained. Clonal size and the V and J genes are those of that table, whereas D and trimming came from the DNA. A total of over 15,000 clones appear in this sample, around nine tenths of them only once. The ten largest clones represent over 8% of the sample.

Turning to this clone: There is no known antigen for this receptor. No base-level quality is on record; no much larger clone is a single base apart.

The full study reports these points: GvH clones were detected in recipient bone marrow, and some of these GvH clones were observed earlier in ileal mucosa or blood, consistent with an intestinal mucosal origin. In the allografts of patients with donor T cell macrochimerism, GvH to HvG T cell clonal ratios were high. Peak levels of circulating GvH clones were associated with declines in HvG clones early after transplant. The relatively low number and heterogeneity of intestinal transplant patients limited the conclusions.

V is pared back by 5 bases and J by 7 bases, with 12 bases lying between the germline termini. The CDR3 contains 14 residues, cysteine and phenylalanine counted. Only the CDR3 DNA is retained, 42 bases long and in frame from the first base. CDR1 is given as MNHEY and CDR2 as SVGAGI, both from the germline V gene. Sequencing was performed on PBMCs, taken approximately 220 days after intestinal transplant. The sequence came from a human patient who received an intestinal transplant, so some T cells may come from the graft donor. The sequence links TRBV6-5 to TRBJ1-6; no confident D gene assignment can be made. The nucleotides are TGTGCCAGCAGTGAATTGATCGGGAATTCACCCCTCCACTTT. Protein translation: CASSELIGNSPLHF.